A single sample gave rise to the 15 T cell receptor beta chains below, sequenced in a study of cytomegalovirus exposure and HLA in healthy donors. Sequencing used immunoSEQ multiplex PCR; TCRdb keeps in-frame clones, though not all of them. The sample carries 100,000 to 150,000 clones, more than 70% recorded once. The specimen was PBMCs. These receptors all stem from a man younger than 35 in good health and CMV-seronegative.

CDR3 protein: CASSLELGETQYF. CDR3 bases: TGCGCCAGCAGCTTGGAGCTAGGCGAGACCCAGTACTTC. The rearrangement uses TRBV5-1 and TRBJ2-5; D gene uncertain. This CDR3 has 13 amino acids. Germline lookup yields CDR1 SGHRS and CDR2 YFSETQ. The V and J ends lost 0 bases and 5 bases respectively, with 8 bases between them.

The chain couples TRBV5-1 to TRBJ2-3; D perhaps matches TRBD2 (7 bases). This CDR3 region has 14 residues. CDR1 SGHRS and CDR2 YFSETQ come from the germline V gene. V was clipped by 8 bases and J by 4 bases, with 17 bases between them. This CDR3 is CASGGGASPDTQYF. Written as DNA, the CDR3 is TGCGCCAGTGGTGGGGGGGCGTCCCCAGATACGCAGTATTTT.

The genes are TRBV7-2 and TRBJ2-7; 12 positions agree with TRBD2. This CDR3 contains 16 residues. The V segment lost 5 bases and the J segment 7 bases; nucleotides outside the gene matches: 12. Germline V gene lookup returns CDR1 SGHTA and CDR2 FQGNSA. In nucleotides, the CDR3 is TGTGCCAGCAGCCTTGGGACTAGCGGGCCCCAGGGAGAGCAGTACTTC. As protein: CASSLGTSGPQGEQYF.

CDR3 nucleotide sequence: TGTGCCTGGAGTGTACTTAGCGGGAGAGCCTACGAGCAGTACTTC. This translates into CAWSVLSGRAYEQYF. This sequence joins TRBV30 and TRBJ2-7; 9 bases are shared with TRBD2. The CDR3 is 15 amino acids. The V gene end was trimmed by 0 bases and the J gene end by 2 bases; junction bases not matched to a gene: 5. Looked up from germline, CDR1 is GTSNPN and CDR2 is SVGIG (reference sequence). Variable domain in full (rest from reference TRBV30 and TRBJ2-7): SQTIHQWPATLVQPVGSPLSLECTVEGTSNPNLYWYRQAAGRGLQLLFYSVGIGQISSEVPQNLSASRPQDRQFILSSKKLLLSDSGFYLCAWSVLSGRAYEQYFGPGTRLTVT.

V gene TRBV14 combines with J gene TRBJ1-5; perhaps TRBD1 as D (5 bases). The CDR3 loop spans 14 amino acids. Trimming took 1 base from V and 2 from J, leaving 6 bases between them. Germline V gives CDR1 SGHDN, CDR2 FVKESK. CDR3: CASSQAGGNQPQHF. The CDR3 region has the DNA TGTGCCAGCAGCCAAGCGGGGGGCAATCAGCCCCAGCATTTT.

This clone was observed a few times. V gene TRBV21-1 combines with J gene TRBJ1-5. TRBV21-1 corresponds to a pseudogene. The CDR3 loop spans 13 amino acids. This CDR3 reads CASRDSWNQPQHF. In DNA, the CDR3 is TGTGCCAGCAGGGACTCGTGGAATCAGCCCCAGCATTTT.

This clone was counted once. The rearrangement uses TRBV5-1 and TRBJ2-2; possible D gene TRBD2, 6 bases. V was clipped by 4 bases and J by 5 bases, with 12 bases between them. The germline CDR1 and CDR2 sequences are SGHRS and YFSETQ. CDR3 length: 14 residues. The CDR3 DNA follows: TGCGCCAGCAGCCGGGACTTAACGACCGGGGAGCTGTTTTTT. This codes for CASSRDLTTGELFF.

V is TRBV5-1 and J is TRBJ2-5; TRBD2 matches at 10 bases. This CDR3 comprises 15 residues. V lost 2 bases to trimming and J lost 4 bases; unmatched junction nucleotides: 5. Germline values: CDR1 SGHRS, CDR2 YFSETQ. The CDR3 loop reads CASSFSGGPPETQYF. DNA of the CDR3: TGCGCCAGCAGCTTTAGCGGGGGGCCGCCAGAGACCCAGTACTTC.

The chain is built from TRBV6-5 and TRBJ1-4; no reliable D call. Germline CDR1 reads MNHEY; CDR2 reads SVGAGI. This CDR3 region has 16 residues. With 2 bases removed from V and 1 base from J, the gap between germline ends came to 11 bases. This CDR3 is CASSYAARRTNEKLFF. The CDR3 DNA sequence: TGTGCCAGCAGTTACGCCGCCCGGAGAACTAATGAAAAACTGTTTTTT.

V is TRBV9 and J is TRBJ2-5, with 10 bases lining up with TRBD2. J gave up 3 bases and V 0 bases, and 2 bases lay outside the gene matches. CDR1 is SGDLS, CDR2 YYNGEE, per germline. The CDR3 totals 15 residues. DNA of the CDR3: TGTGCCAGCAGCGTAGGGCTAGCGGGAGAAGAGACCCAGTACTTC. This sequence encodes CASSVGLAGEETQYF. Using reference TRBV9 and TRBJ2-5 for the parts outside the CDR3, the full variable domain is DSGVTQTPKHLITATGQRVTLRCSPRSGDLSVYWYQQSLDQGLQFLIQYYNGEERAKGNILERFSAQQFPDLHSELNLSSLELGDSALYFCASSVGLAGEETQYFGPGTRLLVL.

V is TRBV5-4 and J is TRBJ2-5; possibly TRBD2 for D (6 bases). CDR1 SGHNT and CDR2 YYREEE come from the germline V gene (reference sequence). Trimming removed 4 bases from V and 0 bases from J, with 16 bases in between. CDR3 length equals 16 residues. CDR3 nucleotide sequence: TGTGCCAGCAGCCATAAACTAGCTCAGTACCAAGAGACCCAGTACTTC. This sequence encodes CASSHKLAQYQETQYF. Complete variable domain (other parts from reference TRBV5-4 and TRBJ2-5): ETGVTQSPTHLIKTRGQQVTLRCSSQSGHNTVSWYQQALGQGPQFIFQYYREEENGRGNFPPRFSGLQFPNYSSELNVNALELDDSALYLCASSHKLAQYQETQYFGPGTRLLVL.

This chain joins TRBV25-1 and TRBJ2-5, with TRBD2 matching over 7 bases. Unmatched junction bases numbered 7, after V lost 5 bases and J lost 4 bases. Germline CDR1 and CDR2: MGHDK and SYGVNS. The length of the CDR3 is 14 residues. The CDR3 sequence is CASSTGGGRETQYF. Here the CDR3 DNA reads TGTGCCAGCAGTACGGGAGGAGGAAGAGAGACCCAGTACTTC.

This clone was recorded at least ten times. This CDR3 is also generated by other DNA sequences in the sample. The chain couples TRBV6-5 to TRBJ2-5; D is unresolved. Germline V gives CDR1 MNHEY, CDR2 SVGAGI. V shed 6 bases and J shed 5 bases, with 10 bases lying between them. The CDR3 runs 12 residues. Here the CDR3 reads CASSPNGETQYF. The DNA of the CDR3 is TGTGCCAGCAGCCCTAACGGGGAGACCCAGTACTTC.

This clone was found once. V and J are TRBV5-6 and TRBJ2-7; 13 bases fit TRBD2. The CDR3 has 15 residues. The V gene's germline CDR1 is SGHDT and CDR2 YYEEEE. V lost 0 bases to trimming and J lost 5 bases; unmatched junction nucleotides: 2. Here the CDR3 DNA reads TGTGCCAGCAGCTTGGGGACTAGCGGGAGTCACGAGCAGTACTTC. Translated: CASSLGTSGSHEQYF.

The chain uses TRBV6-5 and TRBJ1-1, with a weak D call TRBD1 (5 bases). Trimming removed 0 bases from V and 11 bases from J, with 13 bases in between. This CDR3 contains 13 residues. Germline-derived CDR1 and CDR2 are MNHEY and SVGAGI. CDR3 amino acids: CASSYSPGLPAFF. CDR3 in DNA: TGTGCCAGCAGTTACTCGCCAGGGCTTCCGGCTTTCTTT.